A selection of T cell receptor beta chains follows, all from one sample in a study of T cell repertoires in cytomegalovirus infection. TCRdb recomputed calls from the reads with MiXCR, one row per CDR3 protein. This table holds 490,000 or so distinct CDR3 sequences, about 11% found once. Sequenced: PBMCs. These TCRs come from a human donor in good health (CMV status not recorded). Some clones in this sample may be carry-over from other donors' samples. Both conserved end residues are part of each CDR3. A D gene is named only where the DNA matches it firmly. Clone size, where shown, is once, few, many, or a class for clones that have expanded.

clone_size: many; j_call: TRBJ2-1; d_call: TRBD1; v_call: TRBV20-1; cdr3_nt: TGCAGTGCCCAGCAGGGACAGGGGTTTGATGGTGAGCAGTTCTTC; cdr3_aa: CSAQQGQGFDGEQFF
clone_size: -; j_call: TRBJ2-3; d_call: -; v_call: TRBV12-3/TRBV12-4; cdr3_nt: TGTGCCAGCAGGATAGGGGCTCGGCGCACAGATACGCAGTATTTT; cdr3_aa: CASRIGARRTDTQYF
clone_size: many; j_call: TRBJ2-5; d_call: TRBD2; v_call: TRBV5-6; cdr3_nt: TGTGCCAGCAGCTTCGGGGGGGCGGAAGAGACCCAGTACTTC; cdr3_aa: CASSFGGAEETQYF
clone_size: many; j_call: TRBJ2-1; d_call: TRBD1; v_call: TRBV7-9; cdr3_nt: TGTGCCAGCAGCCCCTCGAAAAGGGACAGGGGATTCTACAATGAGCAGTTCTTC; cdr3_aa: CASSPSKRDRGFYNEQFF
clone_size: many; j_call: TRBJ2-7; d_call: -; v_call: TRBV18; cdr3_nt: TGTGCCAGCTCACCACAGGGCAGGGCCTACGAGCAGTACTTC; cdr3_aa: CASSPQGRAYEQYF
clone_size: many; j_call: TRBJ2-2; d_call: -; v_call: TRBV6-1; cdr3_nt: TGTGCCAGCAAGATAAACAGGGAAACCGGGGAGCTGTTTTTT; cdr3_aa: CASKINRETGELFF
clone_size: few; j_call: TRBJ1-2; d_call: TRBD1; v_call: TRBV29-1; cdr3_nt: TGCAGCTCTAGACAGGGGGCCTATGGCTACACCTTC; cdr3_aa: CSSRQGAYGYTF
clone_size: many; j_call: TRBJ2-7; d_call: -; v_call: TRBV7-9; cdr3_nt: TGTGCCAGCAGCTCTGAGGCGGGATCCTACGAGCAGTACTTC; cdr3_aa: CASSSEAGSYEQYF
clone_size: many; j_call: TRBJ1-2; d_call: -; v_call: TRBV10-3; cdr3_nt: TGTGCCATCAGTGATCGAGGGAGACCGCCGGGGTGGGATGGCTACACCTTC; cdr3_aa: CAISDRGRPPGWDGYTF
clone_size: -; j_call: TRBJ1-5; d_call: -; v_call: TRBV6-6; cdr3_nt: TGTGCCAGCGGGGGTTACAGGGAGAATCAGCCCCAGCATTTT; cdr3_aa: CASGGYRENQPQHF
clone_size: few; j_call: TRBJ1-1; d_call: -; v_call: TRBV14; cdr3_nt: TGTGCCAGCAGCCAAGCGGGCCCCTTGACCGGTGAAGCTTTCTTT; cdr3_aa: CASSQAGPLTGEAFF
clone_size: -; j_call: TRBJ2-7; d_call: -; v_call: TRBV20-1; cdr3_nt: TGCAGTGCCACGGCAGGACCTCAGCAGTACTTC; cdr3_aa: CSATAGPQQYF
clone_size: many; j_call: TRBJ2-2; d_call: -; v_call: TRBV4-2; cdr3_nt: TGTGCCAGCAGCCAAGAGCTTAGGGACACCGGGGAGCTGTTTTTT; cdr3_aa: CASSQELRDTGELFF
clone_size: few; j_call: TRBJ1-2; d_call: -; v_call: TRBV12-3/TRBV12-4; cdr3_nt: TGTGCCAGCAGTTTTGGGGCAGGCTACACCTTC; cdr3_aa: CASSFGAGYTF
clone_size: -; j_call: TRBJ1-1; d_call: TRBD1; v_call: TRBV7-9; cdr3_nt: TGTGCCAGCAGCACCGGACAGGGAATGAACACTGAAGCTTTCTTT; cdr3_aa: CASSTGQGMNTEAFF
clone_size: many; j_call: TRBJ1-1; d_call: -; v_call: TRBV20-1; cdr3_nt: TGCAGTGCTAACCGACAATCCATGAACACTGAAGCTTTCTTT; cdr3_aa: CSANRQSMNTEAFF
clone_size: many; j_call: TRBJ1-2; d_call: TRBD1; v_call: TRBV10-3; cdr3_nt: TGTGCCATCAGTGCTTCTGGGACAGGGGGAAACTATGGCTACACCTTC; cdr3_aa: CAISASGTGGNYGYTF
clone_size: many; j_call: TRBJ1-6; d_call: TRBD1; v_call: TRBV5-6; cdr3_nt: TGTGCCAGCAGTTTGGCCCTAACCAGGGGGAATTCACCCCTCCACTTT; cdr3_aa: CASSLALTRGNSPLHF
clone_size: -; j_call: TRBJ1-2; d_call: -; v_call: TRBV5-5; cdr3_nt: TGTGCCAGCAGCTTGGAGTCAGGGGCTGGCTACACCTTC; cdr3_aa: CASSLESGAGYTF
clone_size: many; j_call: TRBJ2-3; d_call: TRBD2; v_call: TRBV7-2; cdr3_nt: TGTGCCAGCAGCTTAGAGCTAGCGGGAGGGCAGTATTTT; cdr3_aa: CASSLELAGGQYF
clone_size: many; j_call: TRBJ2-3; d_call: -; v_call: TRBV7-9; cdr3_nt: TGTGCCAGCAGCACCTACCGGGACATAGGAGATACGCAGTATTTT; cdr3_aa: CASSTYRDIGDTQYF
clone_size: -; j_call: TRBJ1-4; d_call: -; v_call: TRBV7-9; cdr3_nt: TGTGCCAGCAGCTACACAGGTAGTGAAAAACTGTTTTTT; cdr3_aa: CASSYTGSEKLFF
clone_size: many; j_call: TRBJ2-4; d_call: -; v_call: TRBV20-1; cdr3_nt: TGCAGTGCTCTAAACAGGGGAGGAGGAAACATTCAGTACTTC; cdr3_aa: CSALNRGGGNIQYF
clone_size: few; j_call: TRBJ1-2; d_call: -; v_call: TRBV9; cdr3_nt: TGTGCCAGCAGCCCAGAGGGGGGAATGAACTATGGCTACACCTTC; cdr3_aa: CASSPEGGMNYGYTF
clone_size: few; j_call: TRBJ1-2; d_call: -; v_call: TRBV7-9; cdr3_nt: TGTGCCAGCAGCCGGGCGGGGAGCTATGGCTACACCTTC; cdr3_aa: CASSRAGSYGYTF
clone_size: many; j_call: TRBJ1-3; d_call: -; v_call: TRBV5-1; cdr3_nt: TGCGCCAGCAGCCGCGCCTCGACAGCGAACTCTGGAAACACCATATATTTT; cdr3_aa: CASSRASTANSGNTIYF
clone_size: few; j_call: TRBJ1-4; d_call: TRBD1; v_call: TRBV7-9; cdr3_nt: TGTGCCAGCAGCCAAAATATATGGCAGGGGGATGAAAAACTGTTTTTT; cdr3_aa: CASSQNIWQGDEKLFF
clone_size: many; j_call: TRBJ2-5; d_call: TRBD2; v_call: TRBV6-5; cdr3_nt: TGTGCCAGCAGTTACGGCCTCCCGGGAGGCGGGCAAGAGACCCAGTACTTC; cdr3_aa: CASSYGLPGGGQETQYF
clone_size: -; j_call: TRBJ1-1; d_call: -; v_call: TRBV20-1; cdr3_nt: TGCGGATCCGTTCGCCGGTTAAGGGCGAACACTGAAGCTTTCTTT; cdr3_aa: CGSVRRLRANTEAFF
clone_size: -; j_call: TRBJ1-5; d_call: -; v_call: TRBV19; cdr3_nt: TGTGCCAGTAGTATAGGTCGGGGATTAGGGCATCAGCCCCAGCATTTT; cdr3_aa: CASSIGRGLGHQPQHF